A single sample is the source of the 4 T cell receptor beta chains below, sequenced in a study of liver allograft versus peripheral blood T cells (dated by TCRdb to 2019 to 2021). As for the study more broadly: T cell receptor repertoires present within transplanted livers were compared with repertoires in the peripheral blood of liver transplant recipients.

The instrument was an Illumina MiSeq. TCRdb's own reprocessing of the public reads used fastp at Q25 and MiXCR and kept productive beta chains. Rows are combined by CDR3 protein, so each entry shows the most common genes and DNA. This sample is represented by about 500 distinct CDR3 sequences; about a fifth of them were singletons. Together, the top ten hold 14% to 15% of the sample. These receptors originate from a human patient who had a liver transplant. Following transplantation, T cells from the graft donor may be among those present.

This chain links TRBV28 with TRBJ2-7; D may be TRBD1 or TRBD2 (7 bases each). This CDR3 has 13 residues. Deletions cut 10 bases from V and 2 bases from J, with 15 bases between. Germline V gene data show CDR1 as MDHEN and CDR2 as SYDVKM. CDR3 in DNA: TGTGCCACCAGGGGGGGCCAAACCTACGAGCAGTACTTC. Translation: CATRGGQTYEQYF.

By share, this clonotype ranks as large (0.1 to 1%). This chain uses TRBV6-6 with TRBJ2-2; D is unresolved. V was shortened by 4 bases and J by 3 bases, with 12 bases between the two germline ends. This CDR3 is 15 amino acids long. Germline V gene lookup returns CDR1 MNHNY and CDR2 SVGAGI (reference sequence). CDR3 region: CASSWAGVDTGELFF. The CDR3 nucleotides read TGTGCCAGCAGTTGGGCTGGGGTTGACACCGGGGAGCTGTTTTTT.

By share, this clonotype counts as medium-sized. The V call is TRBV30, the J call TRBJ1-4, with a tentative D call TRBD1 (6 bases). The CDR3 sequence is 12 residues long. From germline, CDR1 is GTSNPN and CDR2 SVGIG (reference sequence). Trimming left V 4 bases short and J 3 bases short, with 6 bases between. The CDR3 loop reads CAWTGANEKLFF. CDR3 nucleotides: TGTGCCTGGACAGGGGCTAATGAAAAACTGTTTTTT. Full variable domain (remainder filled in from reference TRBV30 and TRBJ1-4): SQTIHQWPATLVQPVGSPLSLECTVEGTSNPNLYWYRQAAGRGLQLLFYSVGIGQISSEVPQNLSASRPQDRQFILSSKKLLLSDSGFYLCAWTGANEKLFFGSGTQLSVL.

This clonotype showed up just once. The chain recombines TRBV29-1 with TRBJ2-7; perhaps TRBD2 as D (6 bases). The CDR3 runs 12 residues. Germline V CDR1 and CDR2: SQVTM, ANQGSEA. The CDR3 coding sequence is TGCAGTTGTGGGGGGACTCCCTACGAGCAGTACTTC. This sequence encodes CSCGGTPYEQYF.